Listed below are T cell receptor beta chains from one sample, sequenced in a study of T-cell reconstitution after alpha-beta-depleted transplantation in children. Via MiXCR, TCRdb re-called the PCR reads, giving one row per CDR3 protein. This sample has approximately 520,000 distinct CDR3 sequences, with about 10% found just once. This material consisted of PBMCs, mostly from graft donor cells, taken 180 days after TCRalphabeta/CD19-depleted stem cell transplant. These receptors all come from a female patient aged 2-9 years who had a stem cell transplant for aplastic anemia, so the T cells may come from the graft donor. Both conserved end residues are part of each CDR3.

V gene,CDR3 protein
TRBV6-5,CASSLGQKSSYEQYF
TRBV7-9,CASSPSGTGNTGELFF
TRBV7-9,CASSLEATYSADTQYF
TRBV12-3/TRBV12-4,CASSRLAGGTGELFF
TRBV6-5,CASSYPTGSGPLELFF
TRBV6-5,CASSYSITGQPQHF
TRBV7-9,CASSPNLPRQANYGYTF
TRBV2,CASSDGLGETQYF
TRBV25-1,CASSDTAGYTF
TRBV30,CAWEKVDTQYF
TRBV4-2,CASSQGAGAAYEQYF
TRBV5-6,CASSLLYRENYGYTF
TRBV28,CASSLQGAPSGANVLTF
TRBV28,CATSGPSGNTEAFF
TRBV7-9,CASSRGTSANTDTQYF
TRBV7-2,CASSLAKDREYTGELFF
TRBV11-2,CASSLGPEGRLAKNIQYF
TRBV5-1,CASSSGTGQSDTQYF
TRBV4-3,CASSQDKSLADNTGELFF
TRBV9,CASSVAGNQPQHF
TRBV5-1,CASSPNRGRDEQYF
TRBV7-3,CASSLMAHSYNEQFF
TRBV20-1,CSARDIDGSSYNEQFF
TRBV12-3/TRBV12-4,CASTWDRGNEQFF
TRBV12-3/TRBV12-4,CASSNTGELFF
TRBV27,CASSSEGQSEAFF
TRBV7-9,CASSLVATGELFF
TRBV20-1,CSALPGLAYEQYF